Presented here are 11 T cell receptor beta chains from one specimen sequenced in a study of shared clonotypes between healthy human individuals. Terminally differentiated effector memory CD45RA+ cells were excluded from the naive CD8 cells, which were CD45RO-negative and positively selected for CCR7. The protocol was immunoSEQ multiplex PCR, while the TCRdb copy is restricted to in-frame clones and leaves out a portion. The sample yields about 2.2 million clones, around 95% seen once. Sample: naive CD8+ T cells from PBMCs. The receptors were gathered from a man aged 18-30 years in good health. Some clones in this sample may be carry-over from other donors' samples.

The chain joins TRBV4-2 to TRBJ2-7; D is undetermined. Between the trimmed V and J ends, which lost 0 bases and 6 bases, there was a span of 18 bases. Germline assignment: CDR1 LGHNA and CDR2 YNFKEQ. The CDR3 sequence is 16 residues long. CDR3 coding DNA: TGTGCCAGCAGCCAAGATGTATTCGGCAGCGAAGCCGAGCAGTACTTC. This translates into CASSQDVFGSEAEQYF.

The chain uses TRBV7-6 and TRBJ2-7; 7 positions agree with TRBD1. The CDR3 has 15 amino acids. The germline V gene has CDR1 SGHVS and CDR2 FNYEAQ. With V trimmed by 5 bases and J by 2 bases, 9 bases remained unmatched. The CDR3 here is CASSLKGATTYEQYF. The DNA for the CDR3 is TGTGCCAGCAGCCTAAAGGGGGCTACGACCTACGAGCAGTACTTC.

The chain joins TRBV10-3 to TRBJ2-1; D is uncertain. The CDR3 runs 14 residues. The V end lost 6 bases, the J end lost 1 base, and 10 bases lay between the germline ends. Per the germline V gene, CDR1 is ENHRY and CDR2 is SYGVKD. DNA of the CDR3: TGTGCCATCAGGCTAGATTTATCCTACAATGAGCAGTTCTTC. This gives the protein CAIRLDLSYNEQFF.

The rearrangement links TRBV21-1 to TRBJ1-1; the table assigns TRBD1, which was not confirmed against the DNA. TRBV21-1 is labeled a pseudogene. CDR3 length: 13 residues. The CDR3 coding sequence is TGTGCCAGCAGCAGACAGGGGGCTACTGAAGCTTTCTTT. Translation: CASSRQGATEAFF.

J is TRBJ2-4 and V is TRBV7-9, with TRBD1 identical over 10 bases. The CDR3 covers 19 residues. Germline lookup yields CDR1 SEHNR and CDR2 FQNEAQ (reference sequence). V shed 3 bases, J shed 0 bases, and the junction held 11 bases outside the gene matches. CDR3 loop: CASSLGRDRGAIAKNIQYF. CDR3 DNA: TGTGCCAGCAGCTTGGGCCGGGACAGGGGAGCAATAGCCAAAAACATTCAGTACTTC.

The V gene is TRBV9, the J gene TRBJ2-1, with 9 bases identical to TRBD2. This CDR3 spans 16 amino acids. V gave up 4 bases and J gave up 3 bases; unmatched junction bases: 8. The germline gives CDR1 SGDLS, CDR2 YYNGEE. CDR3 DNA sequence: TGTGCCAGCAGCCCTACCGCGGGAGGGGGCTACAATGAGCAGTTCTTC. It translates to CASSPTAGGGYNEQFF.

This chain connects TRBV4-3 to TRBJ2-7, with D possibly TRBD2 on 7 matching bases. Trimming cost V 2 bases and J 3 bases, with 14 bases left between them. The CDR3 runs to 15 residues. Per germline, CDR1 LGHNA and CDR2 YSLEER. CDR3 sequence reads: CASSQLEGGDYEQYF. The CDR3 nucleotides read TGCGCCAGCAGCCAACTCGAGGGGGGGGACTACGAGCAGTACTTC.

The rearrangement links TRBV14 to TRBJ2-7; D uncertain. The length of the CDR3 is 15 residues. The germline V gene has CDR1 SGHDN and CDR2 FVKESK. Trimming left V 4 bases short and J 2 bases short, with 15 bases between. The CDR3 sequence is CASSPPDEATYEQYF. The CDR3 coding sequence is TGTGCCAGCAGCCCTCCCGATGAGGCTACCTACGAGCAGTACTTC.

J is TRBJ1-1 and V is TRBV6-1; D call uncertain. Germline V CDR1 and CDR2: MNHNS, SASEGT. Trimming left V 7 bases short and J 0 bases short, with 9 bases between. The CDR3 covers 13 residues. The CDR3 bases are TGTGCCAGCATCCACGACTTGAACACTGAAGCTTTCTTT. This encodes CASIHDLNTEAFF.

V gene TRBV27 combines with J gene TRBJ2-1; weak D call: TRBD2 (6 bases). The CDR3 consists of 15 residues. V was cut by 6 bases and J by 3 bases, with 15 bases left in between. Per germline, CDR1 MNHEY and CDR2 SMNVEV (reference sequence). CDR3 in DNA: TGTGCCAGCAGCCCCATAGCGGAGCTCTACAATGAGCAGTTCTTC. Residues: CASSPIAELYNEQFF.

The chain carries TRBV27 and TRBJ2-7; perhaps TRBD2 as D (5 bases). Germline CDR1 reads MNHEY; CDR2 reads SMNVEV (reference sequence). The germline V and J ends were trimmed by 2 bases and 3 bases, with 17 bases remaining between them. This CDR3 has 16 amino acids. The CDR3: CASSLRRGRIYYEQYF. Written as DNA, the CDR3 is TGTGCCAGCAGTTTACGCCGGGGTAGGATTTACTACGAGCAGTACTTC.